This is a list of T cell receptor beta chains from one sample in a study of CD8 T cell repertoires and HIV-1 epitope variants. Assay: immunoSEQ multiplex PCR; the TCRdb copy retains only in-frame clones and omits some. This sample has several thousand clones; about 63% occur once, and the top ten carry 44%. No antigens are known for them. Sequenced sample: cultured CD8+ T cells derived from PBMCs. The receptor source for this set is a male donor with HIV. Each CDR3 is given with its conserved first and last residue. Fields, in order: D gene, clone size, V gene, J gene, CDR3 protein, CDR3 DNA. D genes are given only for firm matches. Size is stated for part of the rows, as once, few or many counts, or as a class when the clone is expanded.

TRBD2	-	TRBV19	TRBJ2-3	CASSIAPLAGGVNRADTQYF	TGTGCCAGTAGTATAGCCCCTCTTGCGGGAGGGGTAAATAGGGCAGATACGCAGTATTTT
-	once	TRBV5-4	TRBJ2-2	CASSTNTGELFF	TGTGCCAGCAGCACCAACACCGGGGAGCTGTTTTTT
TRBD1	few	TRBV10-3	TRBJ2-7	CAINSGQGYEQYF	TGTGCCATCAATTCCGGACAGGGCTACGAGCAGTACTTC
-	-	TRBV2	TRBJ2-7	CASTASTYEQYF	TGTGCCAGCACGGCCAGCACCTACGAGCAGTACTTC
TRBD1	-	TRBV5-1	TRBJ2-2	CASSFSGGNTGELFF	TGCGCCAGCAGCTTCTCAGGGGGGAACACCGGGGAGCTGTTTTTT
-	medium-sized	TRBV28	TRBJ1-2	CASSLDRWGYTF	TGTGCCAGCAGTCTGGATCGCTGGGGCTACACCTTC
-	-	TRBV14	TRBJ2-1	CASSRQGGAYWFF	TGTGCCAGCAGCCGTCAGGGCGGGGCCTACTGGTTCTTC
-	-	TRBV27	TRBJ1-3	CASSLGGYGNTIYF	TGTGCCAGCAGTTTAGGGGGGTATGGAAACACCATATATTTT
-	few	TRBV19	TRBJ2-7	CASSSRETPYEQYF	TGTGCCAGTAGTTCGAGGGAGACCCCCTACGAGCAGTACTTC
-	once	TRBV28	TRBJ1-4	CASSRGSNEKLFF	TGTGCCAGCAGCAGGGGCTCTAATGAAAAACTGTTTTTT
-	medium-sized	TRBV5-4	TRBJ1-5	CASSYGQSNQPQHF	TGTGCCAGCAGCTATGGACAGAGCAATCAGCCCCAGCATTTT
TRBD1	-	TRBV5-1	TRBJ2-5	CASSRDSQETQYF	TGCGCCAGCAGCCGGGACAGCCAAGAGACCCAGTACTTC
-	-	TRBV4-3	TRBJ2-5	CASSQTGGQETQYF	TGCGCCAGCAGCCAGACCGGGGGACAAGAGACCCAGTACTTC
-	-	TRBV28	TRBJ2-7	CASLSVAYEQYF	TGTGCCAGCCTCAGTGTGGCCTACGAGCAGTACTTC
-	-	TRBV21-1	TRBJ2-1	CASSTHRLAIHEQFF	TGTGCCAGCAGCACGCACCGACTAGCAATCCATGAGCAGTTCTTC
-	-	TRBV5-8	TRBJ2-1	CAAEGGIYAYNEQFF	TGTGCCGCAGAGGGTGGTATATACGCCTACAATGAGCAGTTCTTC
TRBD1	-	TRBV19	TRBJ2-5	CASSGTGATEIQYF	TGTGCCAGTAGCGGGACAGGGGCGACGGAGATCCAGTACTTC
-	few	TRBV14	TRBJ1-2	CASSQEVGNYGYTF	TGTGCCAGCAGCCAAGAAGTCGGGAACTATGGCTACACCTTC
-	-	TRBV18	TRBJ1-2	CASSPVQGDYGYTF	TGTGCCAGCTCACCAGTCCAGGGTGACTATGGCTACACCTTC
TRBD1	-	TRBV6-5	TRBJ2-1	CASSYGTAYNEQFF	TGTGCCAGCAGTTACGGGACAGCTTATAATGAGCAGTTCTTC
TRBD2	few	TRBV19	TRBJ2-1	CASNPGGLNEQFF	TGTGCCAGTAACCCGGGAGGCCTAAATGAGCAGTTCTTC
-	few	TRBV21-1	TRBJ1-2	CASSKAPGEVPNGYTF	TGTGCCAGCAGCAAAGCCCCGGGTGAAGTTCCGAATGGCTACACCTTC
TRBD2	once	TRBV28	TRBJ2-3	CASSLLAGDYVSTDTQYF	TGTGCCAGCAGTTTACTAGCGGGGGATTACGTTAGCACAGATACGCAGTATTTT
-	-	TRBV9	TRBJ1-4	CASSVMPGNNEKLFF	TGTGCCAGCAGCGTTATGCCGGGGAATAATGAAAAACTGTTTTTT
TRBD1	-	TRBV7-7	TRBJ2-3	CASSLSGQGDTQYF	TGTGCCAGCAGCTTATCGGGACAGGGGGATACGCAGTATTTT
-	few	TRBV25-1	TRBJ1-1	CASSEYPVYYGAFF	TGTGCCAGCAGTGAATACCCAGTGTATTATGGAGCTTTCTTT
TRBD2	-	TRBV19	TRBJ2-5	CASSSWTSGMEETQYF	TGTGCCAGTAGTTCTTGGACTAGCGGGATGGAAGAGACCCAGTACTTC
TRBD2	-	TRBV9	TRBJ2-7	CASSPSSGRGAYEQYF	TGTGCCAGCAGCCCTTCTAGCGGCCGAGGAGCCTACGAGCAGTACTTC
-	-	TRBV5-4	TRBJ2-3	CASSLGGADTQYF	TGTGCCAGCAGCTTGGGGGGAGCAGATACGCAGTATTTT
-	few	TRBV4-2	TRBJ2-7	CASSQDAGPTSYEQYF	TGTGCCAGCAGCCAAGACGCGGGCCCAACTTCCTACGAGCAGTACTTC
TRBD2	-	TRBV5-4	TRBJ2-3	CASGLAGALTDTQYF	TGTGCCAGCGGACTAGCGGGGGCATTAACAGATACGCAGTATTTT
TRBD1	-	TRBV5-4	TRBJ1-1	CASSPTRQGVNTEAFF	TGTGCCAGCAGCCCCACTCGACAGGGAGTAAACACTGAAGCTTTCTTT
TRBD1	few	TRBV9	TRBJ1-1	CASSARAGTGRYAEAFF	TGTGCCAGCAGCGCACGCGCCGGGACAGGGAGATACGCTGAAGCTTTCTTT
TRBD1	-	TRBV5-1	TRBJ2-1	CASSSGTGEYNEQFF	TGCGCCAGCAGTTCCGGGACAGGCGAATACAATGAGCAGTTCTTC
-	-	TRBV7-3	TRBJ2-1	CASSLIGRVSGNEQFF	TGTGCCAGCAGCTTAATTGGTAGGGTTTCGGGGAATGAGCAGTTCTTC
-	-	TRBV7-8	TRBJ2-4	CASSLTGTSKNIQYF	TGTGCCAGCAGTTTAACAGGGACTTCCAAAAACATTCAGTACTTC
TRBD1	-	TRBV6-5	TRBJ2-7	CASSYSETGGSEQYF	TGTGCCAGCAGTTACTCGGAGACAGGGGGGAGTGAGCAGTACTTC
-	-	TRBV5-4	TRBJ2-5	CASSLAGPQGETQYF	TGTGCCAGCAGCTTGGCCGGCCCACAGGGAGAGACCCAGTACTTC
-	-	TRBV28	TRBJ2-7	CASSTQGSGPYEQYF	TGTGCCAGCAGCACGCAGGGATCTGGGCCCTACGAGCAGTACTTC
TRBD1	-	TRBV7-2	TRBJ2-5	CASSQTGGQETQYF	TGTGCCAGCAGCCAGACAGGGGGCCAAGAGACCCAGTACTTC
-	-	TRBV6-1	TRBJ1-5	CASSEVLSDSNQPQHF	TGTGCCAGCAGTGAAGTGTTATCTGATAGCAATCAGCCCCAGCATTTT
-	-	TRBV13	TRBJ1-2	CASSLGRDYGYTF	TGTGCCAGCAGCTTGGGCAGGGACTATGGCTACACCTTC
-	few	TRBV6-4	TRBJ1-5	CASRSVQENQPQHF	TGTGCCAGCAGATCCGTACAGGAAAATCAGCCCCAGCATTTT
-	-	TRBV10-3	TRBJ2-1	CAISERLYNEQFF	TGTGCCATCAGTGAGCGCTTATACAATGAGCAGTTCTTC
-	few	TRBV6-5	TRBJ2-1	CASSSLGRSNEQFF	TGTGCCAGCAGTTCCCTCGGCAGGTCCAATGAGCAGTTCTTC
TRBD1	-	TRBV5-1	TRBJ1-4	CASSLEDRATNEKLFF	TGCGCCAGCAGCTTGGAAGACAGGGCAACTAATGAAAAACTGTTTTTT
TRBD1	-	TRBV4-3	TRBJ1-6	CASSQEIGGILPLHF	TGCGCCAGCAGCCAAGAGATAGGGGGCATCTTACCCCTCCACTTT
TRBD1	-	TRBV7-6	TRBJ2-1	CASSSTRQGALNEQFF	TGTGCCAGCAGCTCGACTAGACAGGGGGCATTAAATGAGCAGTTCTTC
-	few	TRBV7-6	TRBJ1-1	CASKDGTGTEAFF	TGTGCCAGCAAGGACGGAACGGGCACTGAAGCTTTCTTT
-	few	TRBV19	TRBJ1-5	CASTSPERPNQPQHF	TGTGCCAGTACCTCACCTGAACGGCCCAATCAGCCCCAGCATTTT
-	-	TRBV7-9	TRBJ1-2	CASSLGPIDYTF	TGTGCCAGCAGCTTAGGACCGATAGACTACACCTTC
TRBD1	few	TRBV5-4	TRBJ1-4	CASSSTGGAGEKLFF	TGTGCCAGCAGCTCGACAGGGGGCGCAGGTGAAAAACTGTTTTTT
-	few	TRBV11-2	TRBJ2-7	CASSSSDGEQYF	TGTGCCAGCAGCTCATCGGACGGGGAGCAGTACTTC
-	-	TRBV28	TRBJ2-7	CASSLLLISYEQYF	TGTGCCAGCAGTCTTCTCTTGATCTCCTACGAGCAGTACTTC
TRBD2	-	TRBV5-1	TRBJ2-1	CASSFREDEQFF	TGCGCCAGCAGCTTCCGGGAGGATGAGCAGTTCTTC
TRBD2	-	TRBV13	TRBJ2-1	CASSISGRDMLNEQFF	TGTGCCAGCAGCATCAGCGGGAGGGACATGTTGAATGAGCAGTTCTTC
TRBD1	-	TRBV18	TRBJ2-7	CASSPSQGGLYEQYF	TGTGCCAGCTCACCATCTCAAGGGGGCCTTTACGAGCAGTACTTC
-	once	TRBV7-9	TRBJ2-7	CASSLDSGYEQYF	TGTGCCAGCAGCCTAGATTCCGGCTACGAGCAGTACTTC
-	-	TRBV28	TRBJ2-3	CASSFPNLKGTDTQYF	TGTGCCAGCAGTTTCCCGAATCTAAAAGGCACAGATACGCAGTATTTT